This T cell receptor (beta chain) was identified during a study of T cells in localized non-small cell lung cancer. For this clone: Its antigen is not identified.

Assay: immunoSEQ multiplex PCR; the TCRdb copy retains only in-frame clones and omits some. Among 25,000 to 30,000 clones, 87% were seen once, and the ten largest hold 6.8%. General observations from the study: There were a median 57 of the top 100 tumor clones appearing in adjacent lung. Since sequencing was restricted to only one region of the tumor, intratumor heterogeneity remains a possibility. Of the tissues analyzed, uninvolved adjacent lung showed maximal T cell clonality, greater than tumor.

Trimming removed 7 bases at V and 1 base at J, with 10 bases between. Germline CDR1 SNHLY, CDR2 FYNNEI. The CDR3 is made up of 13 amino acids. This rearrangement joins TRBV2 to TRBJ1-1, with D possibly being TRBD1 (5 bases). This TCR came from a male donor at least 60 years old with stage I lung adenocarcinoma. The material was peripheral blood, obtained before any cancer treatment. CDR3 coding DNA: TGTGCCAGCAACCGGGACGGGAACACTGAAGCTTTCTTT. As protein: CASNRDGNTEAFF.